The 18 T cell receptor beta chains below come from one sample, sequenced in a study of T cell responses to AZD1222 COVID-19 vaccine. Clones were read by immunoSEQ multiplex PCR, and TCRdb kept only the in-frame ones, dropping some. This repertoire shows fewer than 200,000 clones, more than 70% found once; its top ten account for 25% to 30%. The sequences come from peripheral blood, collected 28 days after the second AZD1222 dose. Source of these receptors: an adult who received the AZD1222 COVID-19 vaccine.

The chain has TRBV18 and TRBJ1-6; D is possibly TRBD1 (5 bases). The CDR3 is 15 amino acids. The germline CDR1 and CDR2 sequences are KGHSH and LQKENI. V lost 1 base and J lost 8, with 12 bases in between. The CDR3 DNA is TGTGCCAGCTCACCACAGGGGATGGGGGATTCACCCCTCCACTTT. Amino acid sequence: CASSPQGMGDSPLHF.

This chain uses TRBV2 with TRBJ1-5; 7 positions match TRBD1. Germline trimming cut 8 bases from V and 4 bases from J; bases unmatched to any gene: 14. Germline V lookup: CDR1 SNHLY, CDR2 FYNNEI. The CDR3 spans 16 residues. CDR3 region: CASSFIQGGGNQPQHF. The CDR3 coding sequence is TGTGCCAGCTCCTTCATCCAGGGGGGAGGGAATCAGCCCCAGCATTTT.

The chain combines TRBV27 with TRBJ2-7; the match to TRBD1 covers 8 bases. Looked up from germline, CDR1 is MNHEY and CDR2 is SMNVEV (reference sequence). The CDR3 spans 15 residues. V gave up 6 bases and J gave up 2 bases; unmatched junction bases: 9. This chain's CDR3 is CASRAGTGVPYEQYF. CDR3 nucleotide sequence: TGTGCCAGCAGGGCCGGGACAGGCGTTCCCTACGAGCAGTACTTC.

This clone occurred a few times. The chain is built from TRBV7-2 and TRBJ1-6, with TRBD1 matching 7 bases. V trimming: 6 bases; J trimming: 4 bases; junction bases outside the gene matches: 3. Germline V CDR1 and CDR2: SGHTA, FQGNSA. The CDR3 spans 14 residues. The CDR3 sequence: CASRGGQYNSPLHF. The DNA of the CDR3 is TGTGCCAGCAGGGGGGGACAGTATAATTCACCCCTCCACTTT.

V and J are TRBV27 and TRBJ1-2, with D possibly matching TRBD1 (5 bases). V dropped 7 bases and J dropped 4 bases, with 19 bases sitting between them. Germline V gene sequence: CDR1 MNHEY, CDR2 SMNVEV (reference sequence). The CDR3 length is 15 residues. The CDR3: CASTPTGRVGYGYTF. The CDR3 nucleotides are TGTGCCAGCACCCCGACGGGCAGGGTCGGCTATGGCTACACCTTC.

The chain carries TRBV24-1 and TRBJ2-2; D is tentatively TRBD1 or TRBD2 (6 bases each). Trimming pared 7 bases from V and 0 bases from J, leaving 20 bases between. CDR3 length: 18 amino acids. Germline V gives CDR1 KGHDR, CDR2 SFDVKD. This chain's CDR3 is CATSSPLGRGANTGELFF. The DNA for the CDR3 is TGTGCCACCAGCTCGCCCCTGGGTAGGGGGGCGAACACCGGGGAGCTGTTTTTT.

V is TRBV7-9 and J is TRBJ1-4; 10 bases fit TRBD1. This CDR3 comprises 18 residues. Germline V gene sequence: CDR1 SEHNR, CDR2 FQNEAQ (reference sequence). Unmatched junction bases numbered 15, after V lost 5 bases and J lost 6 bases. CDR3 region: CASSPWTGGSNFDEKLFF. As DNA, the CDR3 is TGTGCCAGCAGCCCCTGGACAGGGGGATCTAATTTCGATGAAAAACTGTTTTTT.

The chain combines TRBV4-3 with TRBJ2-3; 11 nucleotides match TRBD2. With 0 bases clipped from V and 4 bases from J, the junction kept 3 bases outside the gene matches. Germline V gene data show CDR1 as LGHNA and CDR2 as YSLEER. The CDR3 runs 16 residues. The CDR3 nucleotides read TGCGCCAGCAGCCAAGAAGGTAGCGGGAGGGCAGATACGCAGTATTTT. This translates into CASSQEGSGRADTQYF.

The chain uses TRBV5-4 and TRBJ2-5; 7 nucleotides match TRBD2. CDR1 SGHNT and CDR2 YYREEE come from the germline V gene (reference sequence). The ends lost 4 bases at V and 7 bases at J; junction bases unmatched: 10. The CDR3 is made up of 14 amino acids. In DNA, the CDR3 is TGTGCCAGCAGCCTTGGGACTACCCCAGGGACCCAGTACTTC. It specifies CASSLGTTPGTQYF.

The chain uses TRBV27 and TRBJ1-2; 12 bases map to TRBD1. V gave up 7 bases and J gave up 4 bases; unmatched junction bases: 7. CDR3 length: 15 amino acids. Germline CDR1 MNHEY, CDR2 SMNVEV (reference sequence). The CDR3, as DNA: TGTGCCAGCACTATAGGGACAGGGGGCGTCTATGGCTACACCTTC. Residues: CASTIGTGGVYGYTF.

The chain has TRBV7-3 and TRBJ1-2; a possible D gene is TRBD1 (5 bases). Trimming cost V 5 bases and J 2 bases, with 12 bases left between them. CDR1 and CDR2 (germline): SGHTA, FQGTGA. The CDR3 is made up of 14 amino acids. CDR3 sequence reads: CASSPGLQNYGYTF. The CDR3 DNA sequence: TGTGCCAGCAGCCCAGGGCTGCAGAACTATGGCTACACCTTC.

This clone was observed a single time. The chain joins TRBV5-6 to TRBJ2-2; D unresolved. Germline CDR1 SGHDT, CDR2 YYEEEE. Trimming cost V 4 bases and J 0 bases, with 4 bases left between them. The CDR3 is 13 residues long. CDR3 region: CASSETNTGELFF. CDR3 bases: TGTGCCAGCAGCGAGACGAACACCGGGGAGCTGTTTTTT. Full variable domain (remainder filled in from reference TRBV5-6 and TRBJ2-2): DAGVTQSPTHLIKTRGQQVTLRCSPKSGHDTVSWYQQALGQGPQFIFQYYEEEERQRGNFPDRFSGHQFPNYSSELNVNALLLGDSALYLCASSETNTGELFFGEGSRLTVL.

This chain joins TRBV18 and TRBJ2-7; TRBD1 matches 7 bases. The J segment lost 7 bases and the V segment lost 6 bases, leaving 9 bases of the junction unmatched. The CDR3 consists of 13 residues. Germline CDR1 is KGHSH and CDR2 is LQKENI. The CDR3 sequence: CASSVTGVREQYF. The DNA for the CDR3 is TGTGCCAGCTCGGTCACAGGGGTACGGGAGCAGTACTTC.

The chain recombines TRBV5-1 with TRBJ2-2; D gene unclear. This CDR3 region has 17 residues. V was trimmed by 0 bases and J by 5 bases, leaving 17 bases between them. Germline V CDR1 and CDR2: SGHRS, YFSETQ. The CDR3 here is CASSLDNPMAGTGELFF. CDR3 DNA: TGCGCCAGCAGCTTGGACAACCCGATGGCTGGAACCGGGGAGCTGTTTTTT.

This clone is a singleton in its sample. The chain links TRBV25-1 to TRBJ2-3, with D hard to call. From germline, CDR1 is MGHDK and CDR2 SYGVNS. V lost 0 bases and J 0 bases, leaving 4 bases between the germline ends. The CDR3 is 14 residues long. This chain's CDR3 is CASSEYVSTDTQYF. For the CDR3, the DNA is TGTGCCAGCAGTGAATATGTTAGCACAGATACGCAGTATTTT.

The V call is TRBV15, the J call TRBJ1-3, with 7 positions matching TRBD1. CDR3 length equals 15 residues. V lost 2 bases, J lost 1 base, and 2 bases stayed unmatched. The germline CDR1 and CDR2 sequences are LNHNV and YYDKDF (reference sequence). CDR3 sequence reads: CATSRLQGSGNTIYF. The DNA for the CDR3 is TGTGCCACCAGCAGACTACAGGGGTCTGGAAACACCATATATTTT.

This chain uses TRBV15 with TRBJ2-3; D is perhaps TRBD1 or TRBD2 (6 bases each). The germline V gene has CDR1 LNHNV and CDR2 YYDKDF (reference sequence). The V end lost 8 bases, the J end lost 2 bases, and 11 bases lay between the germline ends. This CDR3 comprises 13 residues. DNA of the CDR3: TGTGCCACCGGGGGGCGATCCACAGATACGCAGTATTTT. Encoded protein: CATGGRSTDTQYF.

The genes are TRBV6-5 and TRBJ2-7, with D perhaps matching TRBD1 (6 bases). The germline gives CDR1 MNHEY, CDR2 SVGAGI. The CDR3 consists of 14 residues. Trimming left V 0 bases short and J 4 bases short, with 10 bases between. In DNA form, the CDR3 reads TGTGCCAGCAGTTACTCGTACAGGGAATACGAGCAGTACTTC. Translation gives CASSYSYREYEQYF.